Shown below are 31 T cell receptor beta chains from a single sample sequenced in a study of blood T cell repertoires in COVID-19. Some clones are missing from TCRdb's copy, which holds only in-frame ones; the method was immunoSEQ multiplex PCR. In the table there are 300,000 to 400,000 clones, roughly 85% of which are singletons. The sequenced material came from PBMCs or T cells enriched from blood (not recorded which). The receptors stem from a woman aged 25-40 years who had been exposed to COVID-19.

This clone was detected only once. The chain combines TRBV7-6 with TRBJ2-5; TRBD2 matches at 7 bases. The germline V gene encodes CDR1 SGHVS and CDR2 FNYEAQ. This CDR3 comprises 16 residues. V lost 5 bases and J lost 1; bases outside the gene matches: 10. CDR3 coding DNA: TGTGCCAGCAGCCTAGAACCAGCGGGGAGCCAAGAGACCCAGTACTTC. It codes for CASSLEPAGSQETQYF. Together with reference TRBV7-6 and TRBJ2-5, the CDR3 gives the full variable domain: GAGVSQSPRYKVTKRGQDVALRCDPISGHVSLYWYRQALGQGPEFLTYFNYEAQQDKSGLPNDRFSAERPEGSISTLTIQRTEQRDSAMYRCASSLEPAGSQETQYFGPGTRLLVL.

The V and J genes are TRBV2 and TRBJ2-1, with a possible D match to TRBD2 (5 bases). CDR3 size: 14 residues. V gave up 8 bases and J gave up 8 bases, with 19 bases separating them. Germline CDR1 SNHLY, CDR2 FYNNEI. CDR3 loop: CASPRGPEGDEQFF. As DNA, the CDR3 is TGTGCCAGCCCCCGAGGGCCTGAGGGCGATGAGCAGTTCTTC.

The chain couples TRBV7-2 to TRBJ2-7; 8 positions match TRBD2. V dropped 2 bases and J dropped 0; count of bases not matched to a gene: 3. This CDR3 is 15 amino acids long. Germline V gene sequence: CDR1 SGHTA, CDR2 FQGNSA. DNA of the CDR3: TGTGCCAGCAGCTTACAGCGGGGGCTCTCCTACGAGCAGTACTTC. Residues: CASSLQRGLSYEQYF.

A single count supports this clone. The chain links TRBV9 to TRBJ1-6, with D possibly matching TRBD1 (5 bases). Germline values: CDR1 SGDLS, CDR2 YYNGEE. The V end lost 0 bases, the J end lost 6 bases, and 13 bases lay between the germline ends. The CDR3 runs 16 residues. The CDR3 nucleotides are TGTGCCAGCAGCGTAGGTTTACAACAGGCTAATTCACCCCTCCACTTT. As protein: CASSVGLQQANSPLHF.

The rearrangement links TRBV6-2 or TRBV6-3 to TRBJ1-6; D perhaps matches TRBD1 (6 bases). Germline assignment: CDR1 MNHEY and CDR2 SVGEGT. The V gene lost 5 bases and the J gene lost 4 bases, with 12 bases spanning the gap. The CDR3 extends over 15 amino acids. CDR3 sequence (DNA): TGTGCCAGCAGTCCGGGACAAATATATAATTCACCCCTCCACTTT. Amino acids: CASSPGQIYNSPLHF.

The rearrangement uses TRBV30 and TRBJ1-5, with TRBD1 identical over 9 bases. The CDR3 is 15 amino acids. Germline V lookup: CDR1 GTSNPN, CDR2 SVGIG (reference sequence). Trimming took 2 bases from V and 4 from J; bases not matched to a gene: 6. The CDR3 here is CAWSYGTGLNQPQHF. The CDR3 DNA reads TGTGCCTGGAGTTACGGGACAGGGCTAAATCAGCCCCAGCATTTT.

The CDR3 DNA follows: TGTGCCAGCAGTACGCGACTAGCAGGCGAGACCCAGTACTTC. Protein: CASSTRLAGETQYF. The V gene is TRBV6-5, the J gene TRBJ2-5; 7 nucleotides align to TRBD2. Germline V CDR1 and CDR2: MNHEY, SVGAGI. V trimming: 5 bases; J trimming: 5 bases; junction bases outside the gene matches: 8. The CDR3 loop spans 14 amino acids.

Regarding this clone: Other DNA sequences in the sample encode the same CDR3. The rearrangement joins TRBV7-3 to TRBJ1-3; TRBD1 might be the D (6 bases). Per the germline V gene, CDR1 is SGHTA and CDR2 is FQGTGA. V dropped 0 bases and J dropped 0 bases, with 6 bases sitting between them. The CDR3 has 15 amino acids. The CDR3 DNA is TGTGCCAGCAGCTTAACAGGGGGCTCTGGAAACACCATATATTTT. Translated: CASSLTGGSGNTIYF.

The J gene is TRBJ1-4, the V gene TRBV5-1; no clear D. CDR3 length: 14 residues. The germline V gene encodes CDR1 SGHRS and CDR2 YFSETQ. Deletions cut 4 bases from V and 0 bases from J, with 7 bases between. The CDR3 loop is CASSLLSTNEKLFF. The CDR3 nucleotides read TGCGCCAGCAGCCTTTTATCAACTAATGAAAAACTGTTTTTT.

The table lists this clone with a count of one. The rearrangement uses TRBV27 and TRBJ2-4; 9 nucleotides align to TRBD1. Per germline, CDR1 MNHEY and CDR2 SMNVEV (reference sequence). After removal of 8 bases from V and 2 bases from J, the junction contained 4 bases not matched to a gene. The CDR3 consists of 14 residues. CDR3 sequence: CASSGQGTKNIQYF. Here the CDR3 DNA reads TGTGCCAGCTCGGGACAGGGAACCAAAAACATTCAGTACTTC.

This clone was observed once. V usage is TRBV27 and J usage is TRBJ2-7; possibly TRBD2 for D (6 bases). Germline V gene sequence: CDR1 MNHEY, CDR2 SMNVEV (reference sequence). CDR3 length equals 15 residues. The germline V and J ends were trimmed by 6 bases and 2 bases, with 17 bases remaining between them. The CDR3 DNA follows: TGTGCCAGCAGCCCGGCCGCGGGACCGACCTACGAGCAGTACTTC. It codes for CASSPAAGPTYEQYF.

This clone was seen once. The J gene is TRBJ2-7, the V gene TRBV27, with TRBD1 as a possible D gene (8 bases). V was trimmed by 3 bases and J by 4 bases, leaving 19 bases between them. CDR3 length: 16 amino acids. Germline V gene data show CDR1 as MNHEY and CDR2 as SMNVEV (reference sequence). CDR3 residues: CASSFFRTGRGYEQYF. CDR3 nucleotides: TGTGCCAGCAGTTTCTTCAGGACAGGGCGGGGGTACGAGCAGTACTTC.

This chain links TRBV19 with TRBJ2-3; 10 bases match TRBD1. With 7 bases clipped from V and 4 bases from J, the junction kept 8 bases outside the gene matches. This CDR3 region has 15 residues. The germline V gene encodes CDR1 LNHDA and CDR2 SQIVND (reference sequence). The CDR3 bases are TGTGCCAGTACCTCCCGGGACAGGGGTTCAGATACGCAGTATTTT. This gives the protein CASTSRDRGSDTQYF.

V gene TRBV9 combines with J gene TRBJ2-7; perhaps TRBD2 as D (7 bases). Trimming stripped 2 bases from V and 6 bases from J, with 18 bases between. The germline V gene encodes CDR1 SGDLS and CDR2 YYNGEE. The CDR3 extends over 15 amino acids. Here the CDR3 reads CASSVEGGHPSEQYF. As DNA, the CDR3 is TGTGCCAGCAGCGTTGAGGGGGGGCACCCTAGCGAGCAGTACTTC.

Notes on this clone: Other nucleotide sequences in the sample specify the same CDR3. CDR3 residues: CASSLDGQYNEQFF. CDR3 nucleotide sequence: TGTGCCAGCAGCTTAGATGGGCAGTACAATGAGCAGTTCTTC. The rearrangement links TRBV11-2 to TRBJ2-1; D not certain. This CDR3 is built from 14 residues. The ends were cut back, 0 bases at V and 4 bases at J, with 7 bases in the middle. CDR1 is SGHAT and CDR2 is FQNNGV in the germline V gene.

The CDR3 DNA reads as TGTGCCAGCAGTCAACCCCTTAGACAGGGACAGGGTACGGAGACCCAGTACTTC. Translated: CASSQPLRQGQGTETQYF. V and J are TRBV6-6 and TRBJ2-5; 9 bases match TRBD1. The trim removed 5 bases at V and 5 bases at J, leaving 18 bases unmatched. CDR1 is MNHNY and CDR2 is SVGAGI in the germline V gene (reference sequence). This CDR3 contains 18 residues.

The chain employs TRBV19 and TRBJ2-7, with TRBD1 matching 8 bases. V dropped 8 bases and J dropped 3; count of bases not matched to a gene: 12. There are 15 residues in the CDR3. Germline values: CDR1 LNHDA, CDR2 SQIVND (reference sequence). The CDR3 sequence is CASHLTGVGNYEQYF. The CDR3 nucleotides read TGTGCCAGTCATTTGACAGGGGTTGGGAACTACGAGCAGTACTTC.

The chain employs TRBV5-4 and TRBJ2-7; possibly TRBD1 for D (6 bases). Looked up from germline, CDR1 is SGHNT and CDR2 is YYREEE (reference sequence). The CDR3 runs 13 residues. Trimming shortened V by 0 bases and J by 6 bases, and 10 bases separated the two germline ends. CDR3 DNA: TGTGCCAGCAGCTTGGACAGGGCGGGCGAGCAGTACTTC. This translates into CASSLDRAGEQYF.

V usage is TRBV6-4 and J usage is TRBJ1-1, with D perhaps matching TRBD1 (6 bases). CDR1 and CDR2 (germline): MRHNA, SNTAGT. The CDR3 totals 13 residues. Trimming cost V 4 bases and J 5 bases, with 11 bases left between them. In DNA form, the CDR3 reads TGTGCCAGCAGTGGGACCACAGGGACTGAAGCTTTCTTT. This gives the protein CASSGTTGTEAFF.

This sequence joins TRBV24-1 and TRBJ1-2; D is uncertain. This CDR3 is built from 13 residues. Trimming removed 9 bases at V and 3 bases at J, with 13 bases between. Germline V gives CDR1 KGHDR, CDR2 SFDVKD. The DNA for the CDR3 is TGTGCCACCTCCAGCGAGGCCTACTATGGCTACACCTTC. It yields the protein CATSSEAYYGYTF.

The V call is TRBV5-6, the J call TRBJ1-5, with unresolved D. The CDR3 covers 13 residues. The germline V and J ends were trimmed by 0 bases and 7 bases, with 8 bases remaining between them. Germline CDR1 reads SGHDT; CDR2 reads YYEEEE. The CDR3 loop reads CASSLGQNQPQHF. CDR3 in DNA: TGTGCCAGCAGCTTGGGGCAGAACCAGCCCCAGCATTTT.

The chain couples TRBV7-2 to TRBJ1-6, with TRBD1 matching over 8 bases. From germline, CDR1 is SGHTA and CDR2 FQGNSA. This CDR3 is built from 17 residues. J gave up 6 bases and V 5 bases, and 12 bases lay outside the gene matches. CDR3 in amino acids: CASSLRTGTSSNSPLHF. In DNA, the CDR3 is TGTGCCAGCAGCCTAAGGACAGGGACGTCTTCTAATTCACCCCTCCACTTT.

This chain uses TRBV7-8 with TRBJ2-1, with 14 nucleotides matching TRBD2. Germline trimming cut 6 bases from V and 9 bases from J; bases unmatched to any gene: 7. The CDR3 spans 15 residues. CDR1 and CDR2 from the germline V gene are SGHVS and FQNEAQ. This chain's CDR3 is CASRGGTSGSREQFF. The CDR3 DNA sequence: TGTGCCAGCAGGGGGGGGACTAGCGGGAGCCGTGAGCAGTTCTTC.

The rearrangement links TRBV27 to TRBJ1-1; possibly TRBD1 for D (5 bases). The CDR3 spans 13 residues. V was pared by 9 bases and J by 3 bases, with 14 bases between. Germline-derived CDR1 and CDR2 are MNHEY and SMNVEV (reference sequence). The CDR3 region is CASPKGSHTEAFF. As DNA, the CDR3 is TGTGCCAGTCCTAAGGGGTCGCACACTGAAGCTTTCTTT.

The V and J genes are TRBV25-1 and TRBJ2-1; 7 bases fit TRBD2. The CDR3 has 13 amino acids. Germline CDR1 reads MGHDK; CDR2 reads SYGVNS. V trimming: 2 bases; J trimming: 5 bases; junction bases outside the gene matches: 0. The CDR3 loop is CASSELADNEQFF. In DNA form, the CDR3 reads TGTGCCAGCAGTGAACTAGCGGACAATGAGCAGTTCTTC.

The table lists this clone with a count of one. The rearrangement uses TRBV6-2 or TRBV6-3 and TRBJ1-5; no definite D call. The CDR3 spans 14 residues. V was cut by 3 bases and J by 7 bases, with 13 bases left in between. Per the germline V gene, CDR1 is MNHEY and CDR2 is SVGEGT. Here the CDR3 reads CASSYGRRRQPQHF. CDR3 in DNA: TGTGCCAGCAGTTATGGCAGGAGGAGGCAGCCCCAGCATTTT.

The gene calls are TRBV6-5 and TRBJ1-1; D is possibly TRBD1 (5 bases). Germline CDR1 and CDR2: MNHEY and SVGAGI. The CDR3 covers 13 residues. V lost 7 bases to trimming and J lost 6 bases, with 15 bases between them. As DNA, the CDR3 is TGTGCCAGCACTTTACAGGCAGTCGCTGAAGCTTTCTTT. It yields the protein CASTLQAVAEAFF.

This chain connects TRBV11-3 to TRBJ2-1, with 7 bases matching TRBD2. J was trimmed by 4 bases and V by 1 base; bases with no gene match: 13. CDR3 length: 18 amino acids. Germline V gene sequence: CDR1 SGHNT, CDR2 YENEEA. CDR3 amino acids: CASSLVPGGGRDYNEQFF. In nucleotides, the CDR3 is TGTGCCAGCAGCTTAGTCCCTGGTGGCGGGAGAGATTACAATGAGCAGTTCTTC.

The chain is built from TRBV5-8 and TRBJ2-3; TRBD1 agrees at 9 bases. J was trimmed by 6 bases and V by 4 bases; bases with no gene match: 9. The CDR3 covers 15 residues. Germline loops: CDR1 SGHTS, CDR2 YDEGEE. For the CDR3, the DNA is TGTGCCAGCAGCCCAGGGACAGGGTGGACGGATACGCAGTATTTT. As protein: CASSPGTGWTDTQYF.

The chain employs TRBV5-8 and TRBJ1-2; 8 bases map to TRBD1. J lost 4 bases, V lost 3 bases, and 5 bases had no gene match. CDR1 SGHTS and CDR2 YDEGEE come from the germline V gene. CDR3 size: 14 residues. The CDR3 bases are TGTGCCAGCAGCTCGACAGGGGCGGGCTATGGCTACACCTTC. Its translation is CASSSTGAGYGYTF.

The chain employs TRBV11-2 and TRBJ1-4; D may be TRBD1 (5 bases). Per germline, CDR1 SGHAT and CDR2 FQNNGV. V was cut by 4 bases and J by 6 bases, with 21 bases left in between. The CDR3 covers 17 residues. The CDR3 here is CASSSRLRLGEDEKLFF. CDR3 bases: TGTGCCAGCAGCTCCCGTTTGAGGTTGGGGGAGGATGAAAAACTGTTTTTT.